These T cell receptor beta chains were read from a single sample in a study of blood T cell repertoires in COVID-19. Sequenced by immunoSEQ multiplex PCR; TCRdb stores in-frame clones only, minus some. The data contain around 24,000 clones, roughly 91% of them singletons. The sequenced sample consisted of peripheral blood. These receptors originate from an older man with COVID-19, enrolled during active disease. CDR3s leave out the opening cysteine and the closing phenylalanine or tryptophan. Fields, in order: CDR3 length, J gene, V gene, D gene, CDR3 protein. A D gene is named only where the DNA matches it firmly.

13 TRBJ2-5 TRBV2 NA ATSRGPREGETQY
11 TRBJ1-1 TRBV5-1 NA ASSWGEGAEAF
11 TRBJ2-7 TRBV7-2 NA ASSLAVGTEQY
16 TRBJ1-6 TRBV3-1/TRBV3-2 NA ASSQGVFRPGNNSPLH
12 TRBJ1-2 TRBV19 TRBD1 ASSVQGANYGYT
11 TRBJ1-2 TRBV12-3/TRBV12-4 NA ASQPQGRGGYT
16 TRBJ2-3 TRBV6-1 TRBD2 ASSASLPGTSGRFSQY
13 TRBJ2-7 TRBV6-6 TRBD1 ASSPRQGAAYEQY
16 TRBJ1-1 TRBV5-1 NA ASSYLPGRDSPNTEAF
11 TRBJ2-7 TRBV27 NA ASRYRQNYEQY
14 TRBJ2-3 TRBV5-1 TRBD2 ASSLPGTSGSDTQY
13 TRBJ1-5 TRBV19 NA ASSILWGTNQPQH
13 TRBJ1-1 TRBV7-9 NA ASSPKGVANTEAF
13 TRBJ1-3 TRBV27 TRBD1 ASSRDRSSGNTIY
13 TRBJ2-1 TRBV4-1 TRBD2 ASRPGTSLLNEQF
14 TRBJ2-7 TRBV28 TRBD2 ASSPGGGRSSYEQY
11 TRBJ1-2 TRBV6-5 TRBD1 ASSYSTGGGYT
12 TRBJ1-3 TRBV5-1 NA ASSSGGSGNTIY
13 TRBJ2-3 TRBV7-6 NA ASSFDRSIRDTQY
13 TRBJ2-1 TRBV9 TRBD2 ASSPGLAGASTQF
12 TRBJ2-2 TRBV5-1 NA ASSLGSGTGELF
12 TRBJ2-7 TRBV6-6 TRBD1 ASSYRDRVYEQY
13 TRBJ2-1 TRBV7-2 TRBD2 ASSEASGIYNEQF
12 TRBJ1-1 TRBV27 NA ASSFSTAVAEAF
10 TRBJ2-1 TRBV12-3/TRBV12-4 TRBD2 ASSPRDYRKF
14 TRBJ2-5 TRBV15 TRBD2 ATSRPIAGLQETQY
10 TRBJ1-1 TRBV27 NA AAGLPNTEAF
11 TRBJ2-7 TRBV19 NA ASSTTASYEQY
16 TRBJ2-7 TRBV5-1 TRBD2 ASSLLGLAVSREPEQY
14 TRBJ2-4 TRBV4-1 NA ASSQEPVLAKNIQY
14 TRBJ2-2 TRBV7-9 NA ASSSLGPQVTGELF
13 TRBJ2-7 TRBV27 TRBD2 ASRYTSGPSYEQY
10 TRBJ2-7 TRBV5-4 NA ASSLNRAEQY
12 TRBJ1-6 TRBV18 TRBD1 ASSPGQGAGPLH
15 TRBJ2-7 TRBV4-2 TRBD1 ASSQDRGTGVYYEQY
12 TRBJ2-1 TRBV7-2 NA ASSVEDYYNEQF
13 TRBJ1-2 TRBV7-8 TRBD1 ASRPPGTAALGYT
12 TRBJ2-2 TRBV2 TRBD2 ASCPSGSAGELF
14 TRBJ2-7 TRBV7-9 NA ASSLAGVASPYEQY
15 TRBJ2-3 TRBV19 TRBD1 ASSIETGTGLLDTQY
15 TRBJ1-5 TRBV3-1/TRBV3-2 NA ASSQGGAARGYQPQH
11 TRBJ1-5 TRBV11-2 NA ASSLGENQPQH
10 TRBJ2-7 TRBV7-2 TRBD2 ASSLAGDRKY
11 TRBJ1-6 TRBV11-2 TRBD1 ASSGQGGSPLH
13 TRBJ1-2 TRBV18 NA ASSPSRREDYGYT
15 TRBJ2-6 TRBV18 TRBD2 ASSGLAGNSGANVLT
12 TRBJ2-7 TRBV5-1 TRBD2 ASRQTSDSYEQY
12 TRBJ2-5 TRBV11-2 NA ASSFRAAQETQY